This T cell receptor beta chain was obtained from a study of T-cell reconstitution after alpha-beta-depleted transplantation in children (dated by TCRdb to the mid-2010s). Background for the entire study: Using TCR repertoire profiling, the study quantitatively followed how T-cell immune reconstitution unfolded in children after TCRalphabeta/CD19-depleted allogeneic hematopoietic cell transplantation. On the study overall, not on this receptor specifically: Hyperexpanded clone frequencies declined over subsequent months; after one year, T-cell counts and TCRbeta diversity were mostly attributed to newly produced T cells. The apparently early recovery of alphabetaT-cell counts about two months after transplant reportedly depended on only several hundred rapidly expanded clones that came from non-depleted graft cells. In some patients, the high TCRbeta diversity seen at day 60 was put down to recipient T cells and intrathymic progenitors that had survived conditioning.

This clonotype was counted at least ten times. Which antigen it targets is not known. It has no much larger one-base neighbor in the sample; base qualities were not kept. For CDR1 and CDR2, the germline V gene (reference sequence) lists DFQATT and SNEGSKA. Measured from the cysteine to the phenylalanine, the CDR3 is 13 residues long. Only CDR3 DNA is held: 39 bases, read in frame from base 1. Trimming removed 6 bases from V and 4 bases from J; the gene matches leave 7 bases unexplained. Library preparation used PCR. The reads were generated on an Illumina HiSeq 2500. TCR library preparation used molecular barcoding, with unique molecular identifiers applied to normalize quantification of the TCRbeta repertoire. TCRdb reran the public reads through fastp at Q25 and MiXCR, keeping productive beta chains. Under each unique CDR3 protein, matching rows form one entry showing the most common genes and DNA. This sample is represented by 200,000 to 250,000 distinct CDR3 sequences; around 7.8% of them were singletons. Together, the top ten hold 6.3% of the sample.

Read against the paper, the sample's treatment or condition label means: allogeneic hematopoietic cell transplantation with graft depleted of TCRalphabeta T cells and CD19 B cells. The children who served as transplant recipients had been given grafts of TCRalphabeta/CD19-depleted allogeneic hematopoietic cells. The sample was PBMCs, mostly from graft donor cells, taken 180 days after TCRalphabeta/CD19-depleted stem cell transplant. This chain joins TRBV20-1 to TRBJ1-2, with 8 central nucleotides matching TRBD1. This receptor was taken from a male patient younger than 18 who had a stem cell transplant for acute lymphoblastic leukemia, so the T cells may come from the graft donor. In nucleotide form, the sequence is TGCAGTGCGGCCCCGGGGACAGGCTATGGCTACACCTTC. Its protein reads: CSAAPGTGYGYTF.